This TCR beta chain was sequenced for a study of CD8+ T cells in alopecia areata. Alopecia areata patients had lesional scalp punch biopsies and peripheral blood taken from them. RNA, once extracted, was reverse transcribed into cDNA for use as the sequencing template. TCRdb's copy holds only in-frame clones and misses some; the assay was immunoSEQ multiplex PCR. The table shows more than 90,000 clones, with more than 30% occurring only once. CDR3 length equals 15 residues. After removal of 6 bases from V and 5 bases from J, the junction contained 9 bases not matched to a gene. Germline-derived CDR1 and CDR2 are SNHLY and FYNNEI. Findings and caveats of the study: Lesional scalp, notably in alopecia totalis/universalis, had clonality above that of normal scalp.

In regard to this clone: The antigen remains unidentified.

This TCR came from a human donor with alopecia areata. The sequencing sample was made of CD4+ T cells sorted from blood. The gene calls are TRBV2 and TRBJ2-2, with 7 bases identical to TRBD2. The DNA for the CDR3 is TGTGCCAGCAGACTTCCGGGAGGTGATACCGGGGAGCTGTTTTTT. It translates to CASRLPGGDTGELFF.